The present entry profiles one T cell receptor (beta chain) with its context. As yet, its antigen is unknown. The data are from a study of blood T cells in healthy people across ages. Whole-study results and caveats: In long-lived donors, naive CD4+ cell counts and diversity exceeded those of aged donors.

Primed by a sample-barcoded 5' primer and a J-beta primer mix, a second PCR proceeded for 7 to 11 cycles. Sequencing yielded, for each sample, at least 3 million paired-end reads carrying CDR3. TCRdb re-called the 5' RACE reads with MiXCR, one entry per CDR3 protein. This table holds a few hundred thousand distinct CDR3 sequences, roughly half found once. After removal of 5 bases from V and 2 bases from J, the junction contained 11 bases not matched to a gene. The CDR3 is 16 residues long. CDR1 is MNHNS, CDR2 SASEGT, per germline. The source material was blood. The chain recombines TRBV6-1 with TRBJ1-2; TRBD1 matches 7 bases. This receptor was taken from a man between 60 and 75 years old in good health. CDR3 sequence (DNA): TGTGCCAGCAGTCGGGGTGTGACAGGGACGAACTATGGCTACACCTTC. Its protein product is CASSRGVTGTNYGYTF.